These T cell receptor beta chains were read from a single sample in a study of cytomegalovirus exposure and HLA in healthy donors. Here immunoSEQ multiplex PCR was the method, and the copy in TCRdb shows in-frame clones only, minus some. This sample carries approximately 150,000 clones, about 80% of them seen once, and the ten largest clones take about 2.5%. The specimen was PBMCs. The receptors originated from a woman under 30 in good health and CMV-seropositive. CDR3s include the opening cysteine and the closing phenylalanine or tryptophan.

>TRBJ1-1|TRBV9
CASSVGGYTEAFF
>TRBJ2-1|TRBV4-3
CASSQAGAGGRYNEQFF
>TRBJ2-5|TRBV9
CASSEDSLTQYF
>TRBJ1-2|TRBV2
CASSESGTGRVYGYTF
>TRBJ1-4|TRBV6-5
CASSLTGINEKLFF
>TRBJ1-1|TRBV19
CASSYRDTEAFF
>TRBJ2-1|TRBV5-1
CASSLALGGDNEQFF
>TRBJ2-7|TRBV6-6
CASSYSTTSYEQYF
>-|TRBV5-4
CASSLDPGTGRKGNTIYF
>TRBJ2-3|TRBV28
CASSSPLDSGGLDTQYF
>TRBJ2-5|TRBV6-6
CASSYDRSQETQYF
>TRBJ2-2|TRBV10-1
CASSEPTGGDNTGELFF
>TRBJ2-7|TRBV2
CASREQGPGYEQYF
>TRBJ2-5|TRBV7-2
CASSLVIQETQYF
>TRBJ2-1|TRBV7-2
CASSLVTGEYEQFF
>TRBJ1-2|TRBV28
CASSDPRRTGLYGYTF
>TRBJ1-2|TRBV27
CASSERETGIRYTF
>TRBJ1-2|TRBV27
CASSSTGKGRNGYTF
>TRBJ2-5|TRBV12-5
CASGFSRETQYF
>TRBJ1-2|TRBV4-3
CASSQDYGSGAGPNYGYTF
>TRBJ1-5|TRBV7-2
CASSTGTGRNQPQHF
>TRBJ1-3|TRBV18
CASYGSTSGNTIYF
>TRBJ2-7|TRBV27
CASRDRLAEIYEQYF
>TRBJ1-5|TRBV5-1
CASSLDSGRQPQHF
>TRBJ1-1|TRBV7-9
CASSRMEGASNTEAFF
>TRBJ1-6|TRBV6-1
CASSEGFPGQGPSF
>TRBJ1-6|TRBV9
CASSVGSSYNSPLHF
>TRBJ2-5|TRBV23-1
CASSDERPGGGQETQYF
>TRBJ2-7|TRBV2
CASSEQGPSYEQYF
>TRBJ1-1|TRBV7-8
CASSLVGRWDTEAFF
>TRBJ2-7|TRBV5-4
CASTFFRTGNEQYF
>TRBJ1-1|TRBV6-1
CASSKTGTGGTEAFF
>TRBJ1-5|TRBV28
CASSRQGNQPQHF
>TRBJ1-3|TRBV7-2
CASSDYRTSGNTIYF
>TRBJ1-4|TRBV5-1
CASSRSGTNEKLFF
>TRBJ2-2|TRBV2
CASSTGRNTGELFF
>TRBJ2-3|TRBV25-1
CASLRAPGGDTQYF
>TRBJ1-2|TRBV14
CASSQDRRTGGSLHGYTF
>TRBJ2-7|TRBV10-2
CASSDRGTGTSYEQYF
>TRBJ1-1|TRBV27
CASSLTGVYTEAFF
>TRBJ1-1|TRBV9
CASSVVGQGDTEAFF
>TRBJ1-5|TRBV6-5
CASSSGNQPQHF
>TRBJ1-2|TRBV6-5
CASSTQTGGVYGYTF
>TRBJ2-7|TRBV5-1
CASRRAGGTYEQYF
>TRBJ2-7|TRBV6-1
CASSETVPYEQYF
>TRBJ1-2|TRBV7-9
CSSSGGTRGYTF
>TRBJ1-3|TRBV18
CASSPPGLSGNTIYF
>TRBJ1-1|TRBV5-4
CASTEDRGLSTEAFF
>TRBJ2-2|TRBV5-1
CASSLARTTNTGELFF
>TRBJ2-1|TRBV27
CASSAGYSYNEQFF
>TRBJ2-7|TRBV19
CASSRRTDYEQYF
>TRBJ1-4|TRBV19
CASTHGGATNEKLFF
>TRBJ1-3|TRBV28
CASSVGGDGNTIYF
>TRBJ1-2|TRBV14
CASSQDQNRAYGYTF
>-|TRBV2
CASSDLLQLYEQYF
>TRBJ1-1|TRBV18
CASSPTRNTEAFF
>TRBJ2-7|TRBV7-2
CASSLQGYTSYEQYF
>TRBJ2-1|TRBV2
CASSGPGVNEQFF
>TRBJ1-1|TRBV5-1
CASRSGDEAFF